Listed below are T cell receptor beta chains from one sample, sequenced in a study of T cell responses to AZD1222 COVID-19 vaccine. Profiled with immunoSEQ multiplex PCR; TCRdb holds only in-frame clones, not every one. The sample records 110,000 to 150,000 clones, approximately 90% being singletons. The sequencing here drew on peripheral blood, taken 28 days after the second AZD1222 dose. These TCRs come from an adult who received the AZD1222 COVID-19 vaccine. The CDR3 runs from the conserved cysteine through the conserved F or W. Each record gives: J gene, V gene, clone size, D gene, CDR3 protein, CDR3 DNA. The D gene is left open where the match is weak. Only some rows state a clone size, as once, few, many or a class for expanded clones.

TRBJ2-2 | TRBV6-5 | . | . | CATLSGSQTGELFF | TGTGCGACCCTGTCGGGCAGTCAAACCGGGGAGCTGTTTTTT
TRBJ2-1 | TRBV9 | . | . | CASSVPSHNNEQFF | TGTGCCAGCAGCGTGCCCTCGCACAACAATGAGCAGTTCTTC
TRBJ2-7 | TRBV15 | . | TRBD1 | CATSSSGTEDDEQYF | TGTGCCACCAGCAGCTCCGGGACAGAAGACGACGAGCAGTACTTC
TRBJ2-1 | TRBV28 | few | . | CASSLYQDGNEQFF | TGTGCCAGCAGTTTATACCAGGACGGGAATGAGCAGTTCTTC
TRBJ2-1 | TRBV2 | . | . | CASGMTTIPNEQFF | TGTGCCAGCGGGATGACAACCATACCCAATGAGCAGTTCTTC
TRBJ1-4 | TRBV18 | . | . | CASSPSFNEKLFF | TGTGCCAGCTCACCATCCTTTAATGAAAAACTGTTTTTT
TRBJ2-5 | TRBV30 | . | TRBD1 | CAWSGQGGETQYF | TGTGCCTGGAGCGGACAGGGGGGAGAGACCCAGTACTTC
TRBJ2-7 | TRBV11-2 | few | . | CASSPLSRAHRRSYEQYF | TGTGCCAGCAGCCCACTTAGCCGGGCCCACAGGAGGTCCTACGAGCAGTACTTC
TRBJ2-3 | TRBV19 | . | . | CASTPFMETTDTQYF | TGTGCCAGTACGCCCTTCATGGAAACCACAGATACGCAGTATTTT
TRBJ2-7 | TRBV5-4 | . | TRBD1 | CASSLAGGPRQYF | TGTGCCAGCAGCTTGGCAGGGGGCCCAAGGCAGTACTTC
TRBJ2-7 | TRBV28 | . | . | CASSFGGGLPYEQYF | TGTGCCAGCAGTTTTGGCGGAGGGCTGCCCTACGAGCAGTACTTC
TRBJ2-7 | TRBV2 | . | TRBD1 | CAIRDRGFREQYF | TGTGCCATCCGGGACAGGGGGTTTCGCGAGCAGTACTTC
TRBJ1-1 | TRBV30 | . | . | CAWADHTEAFF | TGTGCCTGGGCCGATCACACTGAAGCTTTCTTT
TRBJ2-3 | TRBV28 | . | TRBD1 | CASSLVRGSSKGTDTQYF | TGTGCCAGCAGTTTAGTCAGGGGGTCATCGAAAGGCACAGATACGCAGTATTTT
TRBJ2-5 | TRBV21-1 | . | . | CASSKADHPGRETQYF | TGTGCCAGCAGCAAAGCGGACCACCCAGGGAGGGAGACCCAGTACTTC
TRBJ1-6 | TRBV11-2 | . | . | CASSLVRNNSPLHF | TGTGCCAGCAGCTTGGTACGAAATAATTCACCCCTCCACTTT
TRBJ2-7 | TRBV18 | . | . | CASSPPGDYEQYF | TGTGCCAGCTCACCTCCAGGGGACTACGAGCAGTACTTC